The TCR beta chain described here comes from a study of blood T cell repertoires in COVID-19. Method: immunoSEQ multiplex PCR; TCRdb's copy keeps in-frame clones and lacks some. Seen here are 150,000 to 200,000 clones, about 93% observed once, and the top ten hold 0.6% to 0.9%. Trimming removed 5 bases from V and 1 base from J, with 20 bases in between. This CDR3 spans 18 amino acids. Germline values: CDR1 PRHDT, CDR2 FYEKMQ (reference sequence). This receptor was identified in a man aged 30 to 39 with COVID-19, enrolled during active disease. The rearrangement uses TRBV13 and TRBJ2-2; D is possibly TRBD1 (6 bases). The sample consisted of peripheral blood. CDR3 sequence reads: CASSPRRGQGRNTGELFF. CDR3 nucleotides: TGTGCCAGCAGCCCACGTCGGGGTCAGGGGAGGAACACCGGGGAGCTGTTTTTT.